These 2 T cell receptor beta chains were sequenced from one sample in a study of CD8+ T cells in alopecia areata. Treatment defined: oral pan-JAK inhibitor, 5-10 mg twice daily. cDNA serving as the sequencing template came from extracted, reverse transcribed RNA. Here immunoSEQ multiplex PCR was the method, and the copy in TCRdb shows in-frame clones only, minus some. The table includes 130,000 or so clones, approximately 90% detected once. Sequences were derived from CD8+ T cells sorted from blood, sampled at week 4, from a patient treated with tofacitinib. The source of these receptors is a human donor with alopecia areata.

The gene calls are TRBV6-1 and TRBJ2-7, with no clear D. The germline CDR1 and CDR2 sequences are MNHNS and SASEGT. The CDR3 is 14 residues long. The V end lost 9 bases, the J end lost 2 bases, and 17 bases lay between the germline ends. The CDR3: CASTAPSRPYEQYF. The DNA of the CDR3 is TGTGCCAGTACAGCTCCCTCCCGCCCCTACGAGCAGTACTTC.

The CDR3 here is CASSPGALYGYTF. CDR3 in DNA: TGTGCCAGCAGCCCTGGGGCCTTATATGGCTACACCTTC. V gene TRBV7-2 combines with J gene TRBJ1-2; possibly TRBD1 for D (5 bases). CDR1 and CDR2 from the germline V gene are SGHTA and FQGNSA. V was cut by 5 bases and J by 5 bases, with 12 bases left in between. The length of the CDR3 is 13 residues.